This TCR beta chain derives from a study of blood T cells in healthy people across ages. This clonotype was seen ten or more times. PCR was performed a second time for roughly 7 to 12 cycles using a sample-barcoded 5' primer and a J-beta primer mix. From the 5' RACE reads, TCRdb called clonotypes with MiXCR, one entry per CDR3 protein. There are hundreds of thousands of distinct CDR3 sequences in the sample; 45% to 65% occur only once, and 30% to 45% lies in the top ten. Germline V lookup: CDR1 SGHVS, CDR2 FNYEAQ. V lost 5 bases to trimming and J lost 0 bases; unmatched junction nucleotides: 6. The CDR3 consists of 17 residues.

This chain links TRBV7-6 with TRBJ2-1; 11 positions match TRBD2. Input material: blood. The receptor's source is a man between 60 and 70 years old in good health. The CDR3 protein is CASSPTSGGSSYNEQFF. In nucleotides, the CDR3 is TGTGCCAGCAGCCCCACTAGCGGGGGTTCCTCCTACAATGAGCAGTTCTTC.